This T cell receptor (beta chain) was profiled in a study of blood T cell repertoires in COVID-19. Whole-study context: Sites in the United States, Italy and Spain provided acute and convalescent COVID-19 samples. PBMCs, B-cell-depleted T cells, or T cells provided the cDNA or gDNA that made up the material.

Germline CDR1 and CDR2: SGHNT and YENEEA. Trimming took 5 bases from V and 11 from J; bases not matched to a gene: 5. The CDR3 sequence is 12 residues long. The Seattle site enrolled patients during active infection and followed them longitudinally. Per the authors' pipeline: Estimation of nucleated cell counts was performed using reference gene primer amplification. Measured with immunoSEQ multiplex PCR; TCRdb has only the in-frame clones, and not every one. The V and J calls and clone size are taken from that table; D and trimming were inferred from the DNA. This sample has about 200,000 clones, with 94% found just once.

The material sequenced was peripheral blood. This clonotype originated in a man aged 30-40 years with COVID-19, enrolled during active disease. This sequence joins TRBV11-3 and TRBJ2-2; 7 bases fit TRBD1. CDR3: CASSTRTGELFF. The CDR3 DNA is TGTGCCAGCAGCACTCGGACAGGAGAGCTGTTTTTT.